A selection of T cell receptor beta chains follows, all from one sample in a study of OX40 agonist ivuxolimab in advanced cancers. Produced via immunoSEQ multiplex PCR; TCRdb's table is partial and in-frame only. The table shows approximately 57,000 clones, with 88% occurring only once. The sequenced sample was CD4+ or CD8+ T cells sorted from blood, obtained in a trial of the OX40 agonist ivuxolimab. These receptors were taken from an adult with an advanced solid tumor such as melanoma, head and neck, liver or kidney cancer. Both conserved end residues are part of each CDR3. Each record gives: D gene, clone size, V gene, J gene, CDR3 protein, CDR3 DNA. D genes are given only for firm matches. Clone sizes are given selectively: once, few, many, or a class where the clone is expanded.

D: -
size: -
V: TRBV4-1
J: TRBJ2-1
CDR3: CASSQGMAREIYNEQFF
DNA: TGCGCCAGCAGCCAAGGAATGGCCAGAGAGATTTACAATGAGCAGTTCTTC

D: -
size: -
V: TRBV4-3
J: TRBJ1-1
CDR3: CASSRSGLSTEAFF
DNA: TGCGCCAGCAGCCGCTCAGGGTTGAGCACTGAAGCTTTCTTT

D: -
size: -
V: TRBV18
J: TRBJ1-3
CDR3: CASSPIRDGSGNTIYF
DNA: TGTGCCAGCTCACCGATCCGGGACGGGAGTGGAAACACCATATATTTT

D: -
size: once
V: TRBV28
J: TRBJ2-7
CDR3: CASSTPGQGRDEQYF
DNA: TGTGCCAGCAGTACCCCCGGTCAGGGAAGGGACGAGCAGTACTTC

D: TRBD1
size: -
V: TRBV19
J: TRBJ2-2
CDR3: CASSRQGAGNTGELFF
DNA: TGTGCCAGTAGTAGACAGGGGGCTGGTAACACCGGGGAGCTGTTTTTT

D: TRBD2
size: -
V: TRBV7-3
J: TRBJ2-1
CDR3: CASSLTNPGGGSDEQFF
DNA: TGTGCCAGCAGCTTAACGAACCCTGGGGGGGGATCGGATGAGCAGTTCTTC

D: -
size: -
V: TRBV25-1
J: TRBJ1-1
CDR3: CASSGDRLNTEAFF
DNA: TGTGCCAGCAGTGGTGACAGACTGAACACTGAAGCTTTCTTT

D: TRBD1
size: -
V: TRBV28
J: TRBJ1-3
CDR3: CASSGSGTGGGNTIYF
DNA: TGTGCCAGCAGTGGATCCGGGACAGGGGGAGGAAACACCATATATTTT

D: TRBD1
size: -
V: TRBV10-3
J: TRBJ2-7
CDR3: CAIGGEDRAYEQYF
DNA: TGTGCCATCGGTGGGGAGGACAGGGCCTACGAGCAGTACTTC

D: -
size: -
V: TRBV5-1
J: TRBJ1-4
CDR3: CASSLTTTNEKLFF
DNA: TGCGCCAGCAGCTTGACAACAACTAATGAAAAACTGTTTTTT

D: -
size: -
V: TRBV5-6
J: TRBJ2-2
CDR3: CASSTRTSSLRTGELFF
DNA: TGTGCCAGCAGCACCCGAACTAGCTCCCTACGAACCGGGGAGCTGTTTTTT

D: TRBD2
size: -
V: TRBV14
J: TRBJ2-5
CDR3: CASSPGLAGTFQETQYF
DNA: TGTGCCAGCAGCCCGGGACTAGCGGGAACCTTCCAAGAGACCCAGTACTTC

D: -
size: -
V: TRBV14
J: TRBJ2-5
CDR3: CASSQVGKTQYF
DNA: TGTGCCAGCAGCCAAGTAGGAAAGACCCAGTACTTC

D: -
size: -
V: TRBV18
J: TRBJ1-5
CDR3: CASSPAPNQPQHF
DNA: TGTGCCAGCTCACCAGCCCCAAATCAGCCCCAGCATTTT

D: TRBD2
size: -
V: TRBV6-5
J: TRBJ2-5
CDR3: CASRTGTRETQYF
DNA: TGTGCCAGCAGAACCGGGACTAGAGAGACCCAGTACTTC

D: -
size: -
V: TRBV5-4
J: TRBJ1-4
CDR3: CASSLGGTTNEKLFF
DNA: TGTGCCAGCAGCCTAGGGGGGACAACTAATGAAAAACTGTTTTTT

D: TRBD2
size: -
V: TRBV28
J: TRBJ2-1
CDR3: CASSFYLAGGLYNEQFF
DNA: TGTGCCAGCAGTTTTTATCTAGCGGGAGGGCTTTACAATGAGCAGTTCTTC

D: TRBD1
size: -
V: TRBV7-9
J: TRBJ2-7
CDR3: CASSRTGGFEQYF
DNA: TGTGCCAGCAGCCGGACAGGGGGTTTCGAGCAGTACTTC

D: -
size: -
V: TRBV7-2
J: TRBJ1-1
CDR3: CASSLAGSNTEAFF
DNA: TGTGCCAGCAGCTTAGCGGGGTCGAACACTGAAGCTTTCTTT

D: -
size: once
V: TRBV5-6
J: TRBJ1-4
CDR3: CASSFWEVNEKLFF
DNA: TGTGCCAGCAGCTTTTGGGAAGTCAATGAAAAACTGTTTTTT

D: -
size: -
V: TRBV4-1
J: TRBJ2-1
CDR3: CASSQDTGSYNEQFF
DNA: TGCGCCAGCAGCCAAGATACCGGAAGCTACAATGAGCAGTTCTTC

D: -
size: -
V: TRBV7-9
J: TRBJ2-1
CDR3: CASSLLGDNEQFF
DNA: TGTGCCAGCAGCTTACTAGGGGATAATGAGCAGTTCTTC